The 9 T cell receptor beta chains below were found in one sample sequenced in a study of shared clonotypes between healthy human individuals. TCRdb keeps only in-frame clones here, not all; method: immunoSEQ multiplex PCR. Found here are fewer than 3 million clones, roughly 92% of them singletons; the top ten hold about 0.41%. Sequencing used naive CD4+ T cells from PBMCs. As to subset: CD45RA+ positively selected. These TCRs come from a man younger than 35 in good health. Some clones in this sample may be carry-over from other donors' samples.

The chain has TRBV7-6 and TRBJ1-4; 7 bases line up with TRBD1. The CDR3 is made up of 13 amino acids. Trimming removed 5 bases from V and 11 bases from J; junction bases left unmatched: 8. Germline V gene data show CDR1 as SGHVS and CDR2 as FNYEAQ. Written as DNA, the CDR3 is TGTGCCAGCAGCCTAGGACAGGTGGGGAAACTGTTTTTT. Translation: CASSLGQVGKLFF.

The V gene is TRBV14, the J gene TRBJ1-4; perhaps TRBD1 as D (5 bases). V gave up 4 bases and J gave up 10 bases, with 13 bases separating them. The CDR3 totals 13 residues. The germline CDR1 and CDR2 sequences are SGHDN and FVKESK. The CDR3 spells CASSPRVGGKLFF. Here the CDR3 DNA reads TGTGCCAGCAGCCCCCGGGTGGGGGGAAAACTGTTTTTT.

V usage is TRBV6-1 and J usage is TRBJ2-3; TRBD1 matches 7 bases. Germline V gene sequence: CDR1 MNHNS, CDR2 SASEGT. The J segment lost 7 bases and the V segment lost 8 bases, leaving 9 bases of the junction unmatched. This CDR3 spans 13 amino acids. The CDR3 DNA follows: TGTGCCAGCGCCCCAGACAGGGCTTATACGCAGTATTTT. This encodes CASAPDRAYTQYF.

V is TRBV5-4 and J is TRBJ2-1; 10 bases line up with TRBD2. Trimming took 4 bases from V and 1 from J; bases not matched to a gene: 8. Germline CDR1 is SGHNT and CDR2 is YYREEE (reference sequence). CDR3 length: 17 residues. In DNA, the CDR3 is TGTGCCAGCAGCAGGGGACTAGCGAGAGGGTCCTACAATGAGCAGTTCTTC. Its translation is CASSRGLARGSYNEQFF.

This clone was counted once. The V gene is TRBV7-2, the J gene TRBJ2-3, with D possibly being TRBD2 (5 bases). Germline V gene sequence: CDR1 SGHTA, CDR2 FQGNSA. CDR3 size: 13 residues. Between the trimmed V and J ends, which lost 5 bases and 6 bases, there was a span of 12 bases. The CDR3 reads CASSPAPGDTQYF. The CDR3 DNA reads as TGTGCCAGCAGCCCCGCACCGGGGGATACGCAGTATTTT. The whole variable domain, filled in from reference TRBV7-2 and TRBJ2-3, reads GAGVSQSPSNKVTEKGKDVELRCDPISGHTALYWYRQSLGQGLEFLIYFQGNSAPDKSGLPSDRFSAERTGGSVSTLTIQRTQQEDSAVYLCASSPAPGDTQYFGPGTRLTVL.

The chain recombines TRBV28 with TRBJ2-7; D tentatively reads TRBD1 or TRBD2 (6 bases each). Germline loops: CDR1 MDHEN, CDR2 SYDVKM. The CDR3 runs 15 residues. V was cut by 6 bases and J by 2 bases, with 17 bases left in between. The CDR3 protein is CASRRGGPQAYEQYF. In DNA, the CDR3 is TGTGCCAGCAGGAGAGGGGGGCCTCAAGCCTACGAGCAGTACTTC.

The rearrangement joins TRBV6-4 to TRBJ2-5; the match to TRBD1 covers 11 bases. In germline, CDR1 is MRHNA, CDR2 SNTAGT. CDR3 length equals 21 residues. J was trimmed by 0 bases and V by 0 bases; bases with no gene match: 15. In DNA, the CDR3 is TGTGCCAGCAGTGACTCAGTAAGGACAGGGGGCCCCAAGCCTTACCAAGAGACCCAGTACTTC. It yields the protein CASSDSVRTGGPKPYQETQYF.

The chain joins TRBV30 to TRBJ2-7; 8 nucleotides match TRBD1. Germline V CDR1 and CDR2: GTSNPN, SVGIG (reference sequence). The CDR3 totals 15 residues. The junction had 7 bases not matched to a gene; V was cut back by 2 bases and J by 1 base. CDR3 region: CAWSPTGQGSYEQYF. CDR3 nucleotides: TGTGCCTGGAGTCCAACCGGACAGGGTTCCTACGAGCAGTACTTC.

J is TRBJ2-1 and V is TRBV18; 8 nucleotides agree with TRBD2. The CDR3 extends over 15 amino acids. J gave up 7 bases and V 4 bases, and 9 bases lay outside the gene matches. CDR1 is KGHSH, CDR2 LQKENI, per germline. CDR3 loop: CASSQRLARGNEQFF. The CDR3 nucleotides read TGTGCCAGCTCACAACGACTAGCGAGAGGGAATGAGCAGTTCTTC.